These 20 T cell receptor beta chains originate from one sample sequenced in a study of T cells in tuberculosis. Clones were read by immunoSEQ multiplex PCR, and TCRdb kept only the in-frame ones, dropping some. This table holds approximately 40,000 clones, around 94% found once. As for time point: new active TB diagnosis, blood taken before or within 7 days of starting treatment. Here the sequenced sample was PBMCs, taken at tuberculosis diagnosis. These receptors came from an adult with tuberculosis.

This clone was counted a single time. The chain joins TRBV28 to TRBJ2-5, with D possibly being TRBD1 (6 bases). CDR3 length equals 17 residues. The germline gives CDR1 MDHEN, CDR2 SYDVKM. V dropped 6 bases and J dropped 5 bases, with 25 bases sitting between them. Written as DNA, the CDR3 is TGTGCCAGCAGCGTTCACCCTGTAGGGGGTGGGGCGGAGACCCAGTACTTC. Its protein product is CASSVHPVGGGAETQYF.

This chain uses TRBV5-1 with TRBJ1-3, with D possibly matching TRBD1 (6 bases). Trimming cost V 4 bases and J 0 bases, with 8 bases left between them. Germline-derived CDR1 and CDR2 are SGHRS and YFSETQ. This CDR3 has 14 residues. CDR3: CASSQGGSGNTIYF. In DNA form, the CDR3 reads TGCGCCAGCAGCCAAGGGGGCTCTGGAAACACCATATATTTT.

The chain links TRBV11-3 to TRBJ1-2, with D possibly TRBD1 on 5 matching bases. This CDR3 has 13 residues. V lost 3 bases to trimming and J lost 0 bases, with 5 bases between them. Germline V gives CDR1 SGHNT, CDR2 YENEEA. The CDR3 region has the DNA TGTGCCAGCAGCTTGGACACTAACTATGGCTACACCTTC. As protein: CASSLDTNYGYTF.

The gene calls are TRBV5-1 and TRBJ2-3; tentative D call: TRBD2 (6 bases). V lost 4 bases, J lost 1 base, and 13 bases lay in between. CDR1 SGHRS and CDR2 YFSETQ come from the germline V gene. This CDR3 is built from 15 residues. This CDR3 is CASSITSSGTDTQYF. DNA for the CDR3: TGCGCCAGCAGCATTACTAGCTCCGGCACAGATACGCAGTATTTT.

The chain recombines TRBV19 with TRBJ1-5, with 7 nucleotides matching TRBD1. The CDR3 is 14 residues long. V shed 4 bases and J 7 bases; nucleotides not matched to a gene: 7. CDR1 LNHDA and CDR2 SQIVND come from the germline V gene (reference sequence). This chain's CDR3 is CASSKGGSEQPQHF. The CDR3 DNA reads TGTGCCAGTAGTAAAGGGGGCTCGGAACAGCCCCAGCATTTT.

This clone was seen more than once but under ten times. CDR3 sequence: CASSLMTGDQPQHF. The CDR3 DNA follows: TGTGCCAGCAGCTTAATGACAGGTGATCAGCCCCAGCATTTT. The chain uses TRBV7-2 and TRBJ1-5; possible D gene TRBD1, 6 bases. There are 14 residues in the CDR3. Per germline, CDR1 SGHTA and CDR2 FQGNSA. Deletions cut 2 bases from V and 5 bases from J, with 10 bases between. The full variable domain, in which reference TRBV7-2 and TRBJ1-5 provide the parts outside the CDR3, is GAGVSQSPSNKVTEKGKDVELRCDPISGHTALYWYRQSLGQGLEFLIYFQGNSAPDKSGLPSDRFSAERTGGSVSTLTIQRTQQEDSAVYLCASSLMTGDQPQHFGDGTRLSIL.

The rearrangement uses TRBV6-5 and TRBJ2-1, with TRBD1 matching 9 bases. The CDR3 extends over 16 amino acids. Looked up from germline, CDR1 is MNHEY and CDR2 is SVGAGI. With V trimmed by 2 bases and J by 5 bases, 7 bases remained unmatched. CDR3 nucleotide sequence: TGTGCCAGCAGTTACGCGGTGGGACAGGGCAACAATGAGCAGTTCTTC. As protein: CASSYAVGQGNNEQFF.

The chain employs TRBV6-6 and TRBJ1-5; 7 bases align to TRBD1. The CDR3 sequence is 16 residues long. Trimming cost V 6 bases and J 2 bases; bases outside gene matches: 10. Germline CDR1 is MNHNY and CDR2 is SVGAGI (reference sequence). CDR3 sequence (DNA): TGTGCCAGCAGCCACAATCCAGGGGGAGGCAATCAGCCCCAGCATTTT. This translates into CASSHNPGGGNQPQHF.

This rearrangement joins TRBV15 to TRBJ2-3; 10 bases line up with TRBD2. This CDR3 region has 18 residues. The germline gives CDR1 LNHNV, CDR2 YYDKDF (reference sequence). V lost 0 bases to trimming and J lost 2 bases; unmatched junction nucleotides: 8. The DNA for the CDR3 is TGTGCCACCAGCAGAGATACGCTAGCGGGGGCTCCCACAGATACGCAGTATTTT. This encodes CATSRDTLAGAPTDTQYF.

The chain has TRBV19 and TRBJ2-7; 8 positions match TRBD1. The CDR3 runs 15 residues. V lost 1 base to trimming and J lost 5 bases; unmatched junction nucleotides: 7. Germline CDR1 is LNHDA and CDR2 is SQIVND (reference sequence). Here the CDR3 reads CASSIAGQGWDEQYF. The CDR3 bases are TGTGCCAGTAGTATAGCCGGACAGGGCTGGGACGAGCAGTACTTC.

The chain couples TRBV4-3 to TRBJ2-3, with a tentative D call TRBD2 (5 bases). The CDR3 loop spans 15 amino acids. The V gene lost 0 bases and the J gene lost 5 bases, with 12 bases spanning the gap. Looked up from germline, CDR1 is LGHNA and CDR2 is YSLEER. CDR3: CASSQDGLIVDTQYF. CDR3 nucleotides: TGCGCCAGCAGCCAAGATGGACTTATTGTAGATACGCAGTATTTT.

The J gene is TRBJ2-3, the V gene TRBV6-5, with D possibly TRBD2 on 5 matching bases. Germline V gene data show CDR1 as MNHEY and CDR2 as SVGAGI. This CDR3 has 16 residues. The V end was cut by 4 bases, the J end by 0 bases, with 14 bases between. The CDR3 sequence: CASSSRTGRSTDTQYF. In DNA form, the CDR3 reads TGTGCCAGCAGTTCGAGGACGGGAAGAAGCACAGATACGCAGTATTTT.

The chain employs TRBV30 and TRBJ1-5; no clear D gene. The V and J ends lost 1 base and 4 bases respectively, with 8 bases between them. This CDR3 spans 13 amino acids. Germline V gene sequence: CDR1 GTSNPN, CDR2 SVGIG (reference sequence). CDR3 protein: CAWSATGNQPQHF. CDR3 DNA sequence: TGTGCCTGGAGTGCCACCGGTAATCAGCCCCAGCATTTT.

CDR3 sequence: CASSDRTGGPYEQYF. CDR3 DNA: TGTGCCAGCAGTGATCGAACAGGGGGCCCCTACGAGCAGTACTTC. This sequence joins TRBV2 and TRBJ2-7; TRBD1 agrees at 9 bases. The CDR3 spans 15 residues. Germline CDR1 and CDR2: SNHLY and FYNNEI. Trimming at V came to 3 bases and at J to 2 bases, leaving 5 bases not matched to a gene.

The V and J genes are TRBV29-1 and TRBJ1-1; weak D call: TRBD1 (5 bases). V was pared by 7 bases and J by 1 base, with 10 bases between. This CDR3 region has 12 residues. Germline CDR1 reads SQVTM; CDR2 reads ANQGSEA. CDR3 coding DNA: TGCAGCGGAGGGAGGGGGAACACTGAAGCTTTCTTT. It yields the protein CSGGRGNTEAFF.

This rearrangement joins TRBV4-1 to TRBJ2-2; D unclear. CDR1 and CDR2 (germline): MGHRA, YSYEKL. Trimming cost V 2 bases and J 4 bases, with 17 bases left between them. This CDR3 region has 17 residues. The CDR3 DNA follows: TGCGCCAGCAGCCAATTCCTACCCCCAACGGGCACCGGGGAGCTGTTTTTT. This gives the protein CASSQFLPPTGTGELFF.

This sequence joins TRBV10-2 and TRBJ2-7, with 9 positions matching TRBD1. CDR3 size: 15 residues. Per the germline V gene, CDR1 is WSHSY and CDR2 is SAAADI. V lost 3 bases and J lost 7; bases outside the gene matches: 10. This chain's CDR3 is CASSERTGDLGEQYF. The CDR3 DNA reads TGCGCCAGCAGTGAACGGACAGGGGACCTTGGAGAGCAGTACTTC.

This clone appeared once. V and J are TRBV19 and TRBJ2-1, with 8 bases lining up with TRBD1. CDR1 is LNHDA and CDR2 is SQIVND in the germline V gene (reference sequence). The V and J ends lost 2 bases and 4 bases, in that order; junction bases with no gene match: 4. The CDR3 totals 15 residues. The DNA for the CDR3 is TGTGCCAGTAGTATACAGGGGGCCGGGTACAATGAGCAGTTCTTC. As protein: CASSIQGAGYNEQFF.

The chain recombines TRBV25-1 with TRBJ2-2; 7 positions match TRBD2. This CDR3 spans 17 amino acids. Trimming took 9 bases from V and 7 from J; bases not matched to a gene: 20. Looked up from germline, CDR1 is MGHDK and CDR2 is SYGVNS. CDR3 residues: CASKEISGECPGGELFF. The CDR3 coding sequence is TGTGCCAGTAAGGAAATCAGCGGGGAATGTCCCGGCGGGGAGCTGTTTTTT.

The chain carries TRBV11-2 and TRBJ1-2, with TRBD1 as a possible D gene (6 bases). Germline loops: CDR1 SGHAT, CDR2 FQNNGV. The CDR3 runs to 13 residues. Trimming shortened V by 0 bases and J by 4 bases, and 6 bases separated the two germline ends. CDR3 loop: CASSLDRGYGYTF. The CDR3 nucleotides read TGTGCCAGCAGCTTAGACAGGGGCTATGGCTACACCTTC.